Presented here are 28 T cell receptor beta chains from one specimen sequenced in a study of T-cell reconstitution after alpha-beta-depleted transplantation in children. TCRbeta library preparation incorporated unique molecular identifiers. TCRdb recomputed calls from the PCR reads with MiXCR, one row per CDR3 protein. The table has about 980,000 distinct CDR3 sequences, about 29% seen once. Sequenced material: PBMCs, mostly from graft donor cells, taken 360 days after TCRalphabeta/CD19-depleted stem cell transplant. The origin of the receptors is a boy in the first two years of life who had a stem cell transplant for SCID, so the T cells may come from the graft donor.

This clonotype has just a few counts. The rearrangement links TRBV3-1 to TRBJ1-2; D remains unclear. Per germline, CDR1 LGHDT and CDR2 YNNKEL (reference sequence). The CDR3 consists of 14 residues. The ends were cut back, 3 bases at V and 4 bases at J, with 12 bases in the middle. The DNA for the CDR3 is TGTGCCAGCAGCCACCTCGCAGGAAGCTATGGCTACACCTTC. Amino acids: CASSHLAGSYGYTF.

There are a few counts of this clonotype. The rearrangement joins TRBV7-8 to TRBJ2-7, with TRBD1 matching over 7 bases. Germline lookup yields CDR1 SGHVS and CDR2 FQNEAQ. This CDR3 is 15 amino acids long. V shed 3 bases, J shed 3 bases, and the junction held 8 bases outside the gene matches. CDR3 sequence: CASSFPGQLNYEQYF. The CDR3 DNA reads TGTGCCAGCAGCTTTCCGGGACAGTTGAACTACGAGCAGTACTTC.

This clonotype was observed a few times. This sequence joins TRBV4-1 and TRBJ1-2, with D maybe TRBD1 (6 bases). The CDR3 loop spans 14 amino acids. Trimming pared 0 bases from V and 14 bases from J, leaving 19 bases between. CDR1 and CDR2 (germline): MGHRA, YSYEKL. The CDR3 reads CASSQDLGARWLTF. CDR3 bases: TGCGCCAGCAGCCAAGACTTGGGGGCGCGATGGTTAACCTTC.

A few counts support this clonotype. CDR3 sequence reads: CASSSWGYNEQFF. CDR3 DNA sequence: TGTGCCAGCAGTTCCTGGGGCTACAATGAGCAGTTCTTC. J is TRBJ2-1 and V is TRBV28; D call uncertain. This CDR3 region has 13 residues. The V gene's germline CDR1 is MDHEN and CDR2 SYDVKM. V lost 4 bases, J lost 3 bases, and 7 bases lay in between.

This clonotype was observed a few times. The rearrangement joins TRBV4-1 to TRBJ2-1; possibly TRBD1 for D (5 bases). Germline-derived CDR1 and CDR2 are MGHRA and YSYEKL. Between the trimmed V and J ends, which lost 1 base and 6 bases, there was a span of 16 bases. The CDR3 has 16 amino acids. Written as DNA, the CDR3 is TGCGCCAGCAGCCAAGCATGGCCAGACAGTACCAATGAGCAGTTCTTC. Amino acids: CASSQAWPDSTNEQFF.

V gene TRBV20-1 combines with J gene TRBJ1-2; 7 nucleotides agree with TRBD1. Germline V gene lookup returns CDR1 DFQATT and CDR2 SNEGSKA (reference sequence). This CDR3 comprises 12 residues. V dropped 1 base and J dropped 8; count of bases not matched to a gene: 4. The CDR3 loop reads CSARVHRGGYTF. The CDR3, as DNA: TGCAGTGCTAGAGTCCACAGGGGAGGCTACACCTTC.

This clonotype was seen only a few times. The chain recombines TRBV28 with TRBJ2-7, with D possibly TRBD1 on 5 matching bases. Trimming removed 5 bases from V and 3 bases from J, with 11 bases in between. CDR1 and CDR2 from the germline V gene are MDHEN and SYDVKM. This CDR3 contains 13 residues. DNA for the CDR3: TGTGCCAGCAGTATGGACACCTACTACGAGCAGTACTTC. Residues: CASSMDTYYEQYF.

This clonotype was seen ten or more times. The CDR3, as DNA: TGCGCCAGCACCCCGGACAGCTCCTACGAGCAGTACTTC. It translates to CASTPDSSYEQYF. The J gene is TRBJ2-7, the V gene TRBV5-1, with a possible D match to TRBD1 (6 bases). The length of the CDR3 is 13 residues. V dropped 6 bases and J dropped 0 bases, with 10 bases sitting between them. Germline lookup yields CDR1 SGHRS and CDR2 YFSETQ.

This clonotype has just a few counts. CDR3: CASSPRLAGPYEQYF. The DNA for the CDR3 is TGCGCCAGCAGCCCCCGACTAGCAGGGCCCTACGAGCAGTACTTC. The chain links TRBV4-1 to TRBJ2-7; 7 nucleotides agree with TRBD2. Germline trimming cut 4 bases from V and 2 bases from J; bases unmatched to any gene: 8. The CDR3 is 15 amino acids. CDR1 and CDR2 (germline): MGHRA, YSYEKL.

This chain links TRBV7-9 with TRBJ2-7, with D possibly matching TRBD1 (6 bases). The germline CDR1 and CDR2 sequences are SEHNR and FQNEAQ (reference sequence). V dropped 2 bases and J dropped 2 bases, with 16 bases sitting between them. This CDR3 contains 16 residues. The CDR3 here is CASSLIKGVLTYEQYF. CDR3 sequence (DNA): TGTGCCAGCAGCTTAATCAAGGGGGTGCTGACCTACGAGCAGTACTTC.

The chain employs TRBV11-2 and TRBJ1-3; D unclear. The CDR3 has 16 amino acids. Trimming removed 2 bases at V and 0 bases at J, with 11 bases between. Per germline, CDR1 SGHAT and CDR2 FQNNGV. As DNA, the CDR3 is TGTGCCAGCAGCTTACCCCCAGACCGCTCTGGAAACACCATATATTTT. Protein product: CASSLPPDRSGNTIYF.

The J gene is TRBJ2-1, the V gene TRBV20-1, with D perhaps TRBD1 (6 bases). The ends were cut back, 2 bases at V and 0 bases at J, with 17 bases in the middle. The CDR3 loop spans 17 amino acids. Germline lookup yields CDR1 DFQATT and CDR2 SNEGSKA (reference sequence). In DNA form, the CDR3 reads TGCAGTGCTAGACTCCTTCTCAGGGGTCCCTCCTACAATGAGCAGTTCTTC. This codes for CSARLLLRGPSYNEQFF.

The chain joins TRBV29-1 to TRBJ2-3; a weak D match, TRBD2 (6 bases). The CDR3 consists of 14 residues. The germline gives CDR1 SQVTM, CDR2 ANQGSEA. V was clipped by 4 bases and J by 2 bases, with 13 bases between them. CDR3 nucleotide sequence: TGCAGCGTTGGGGTTAGCGGATTCACAGATACGCAGTATTTT. Amino acid sequence: CSVGVSGFTDTQYF.

The chain joins TRBV10-3 to TRBJ1-1, with D unresolved. V lost 1 base to trimming and J lost 5 bases, with 5 bases between them. Germline V gene data show CDR1 as ENHRY and CDR2 as SYGVKD. The CDR3 is made up of 12 amino acids. The CDR3 nucleotides read TGTGCCATCAGTGAGTTGGCGACTGAAGCTTTCTTT. This translates into CAISELATEAFF.

This clonotype turned up a few times. V and J are TRBV5-1 and TRBJ1-1; no clear D. Germline V gene sequence: CDR1 SGHRS, CDR2 YFSETQ. V shed 0 bases and J shed 4 bases, with 7 bases lying between them. The length of the CDR3 is 13 residues. Here the CDR3 DNA reads TGCGCCAGCAGCTTGGGCGAGGCCACTGAAGCTTTCTTT. Translating gives CASSLGEATEAFF.

This chain connects TRBV20-1 to TRBJ2-1, with TRBD2 identical over 7 bases. The CDR3 contains 16 residues. In germline, CDR1 is DFQATT, CDR2 SNEGSKA (reference sequence). V lost 0 bases, J lost 2 bases, and 7 bases stayed unmatched. As DNA, the CDR3 is TGCAGTGCTAGAGATCGGGGGGTACCCACCTACAATGAGCAGTTCTTC. This gives the protein CSARDRGVPTYNEQFF.

This clonotype has a single count. The chain carries TRBV12-3 or TRBV12-4 and TRBJ2-3; possible D gene TRBD2, 5 bases. The CDR3 runs to 11 residues. Trimming shortened V by 11 bases and J by 8 bases, and 14 bases separated the two germline ends. CDR3 loop: CALSSRGTQYF. In DNA, the CDR3 is TGTGCCTTATCTAGCCGGGGTACGCAGTATTTT.

V is TRBV2 and J is TRBJ2-3, with unresolved D. Trimming took off 5 bases at V and 2 bases at J, with 8 bases between the two ends. Germline loops: CDR1 SNHLY, CDR2 FYNNEI. The CDR3 length is 13 residues. CDR3 sequence reads: CASSLENTDTQYF. The CDR3 region has the DNA TGTGCCAGCAGTCTGGAGAACACAGATACGCAGTATTTT.

This chain uses TRBV29-1 with TRBJ2-3; D is unclear. Trimming shortened V by 7 bases and J by 3 bases, and 11 bases separated the two germline ends. There are 12 residues in the CDR3. Germline V gene sequence: CDR1 SQVTM, CDR2 ANQGSEA. The CDR3 is CSATLITDTQYF. CDR3 nucleotide sequence: TGCAGCGCAACTCTAATTACAGATACGCAGTATTTT.

This clonotype has just a few counts. The gene calls are TRBV4-3 and TRBJ1-4; possible D gene TRBD1, 5 bases. The germline V gene has CDR1 LGHNA and CDR2 YSLEER. V shed 2 bases and J shed 5 bases, with 12 bases lying between them. The CDR3 extends over 15 amino acids. CDR3 sequence reads: CASSQLGTENEKLFF. CDR3 bases: TGCGCCAGCAGCCAATTAGGGACGGAGAATGAAAAACTGTTTTTT.

This rearrangement joins TRBV7-2 to TRBJ2-1; D might be TRBD2 (5 bases). The CDR3 is 12 residues long. With 3 bases removed from V and 9 bases from J, the gap between germline ends came to 9 bases. Per germline, CDR1 SGHTA and CDR2 FQGNSA. The CDR3 is CASSFARGEQFF. The DNA for the CDR3 is TGTGCCAGCAGCTTCGCACGGGGTGAGCAGTTCTTC. The full variable domain, its missing parts supplied by reference TRBV7-2 and TRBJ2-1, is GAGVSQSPSNKVTEKGKDVELRCDPISGHTALYWYRQSLGQGLEFLIYFQGNSAPDKSGLPSDRFSAERTGGSVSTLTIQRTQQEDSAVYLCASSFARGEQFFGPGTRLTVL.

Concerning this clonotype: A junction end diverges from the germline sequence, so it may reflect a read error. V usage is TRBV7-2 and J usage is TRBJ2-5; no clear D. Germline lookup yields CDR1 SGHTA and CDR2 FQGNSA. The CDR3 extends over 14 amino acids. CDR3 nucleotides: TGTGCCAGCAGCTTAGACTTGCCACAAGGGACCCAGTACTTC. This translates into CASSLDLPQGTQYF.

This clonotype was found a few times. The chain carries TRBV7-9 and TRBJ1-3; 7 nucleotides line up with TRBD1. The germline gives CDR1 SEHNR, CDR2 FQNEAQ (reference sequence). This CDR3 is built from 16 residues. J gave up 1 base and V 5 bases, and 8 bases lay outside the gene matches. The CDR3 protein is CASSPPADRSGNTIYF. CDR3 bases: TGTGCCAGCAGCCCTCCCGCGGACAGGTCTGGAAACACCATATATTTT.

This clonotype occurred a few times. The gene calls are TRBV4-1 and TRBJ2-1, with TRBD2 matching 8 bases. The V segment lost 0 bases and the J segment 10 bases; nucleotides outside the gene matches: 11. CDR1 is MGHRA and CDR2 is YSYEKL in the germline V gene. This CDR3 contains 16 residues. Here the CDR3 reads CASSQDSPGRGSEQFF. CDR3 DNA sequence: TGCGCCAGCAGCCAAGATAGCCCCGGGAGGGGGAGCGAGCAGTTCTTC.

This clonotype was detected only a few times. The genes are TRBV5-5 and TRBJ1-5; D is unclear. Germline V CDR1 and CDR2: SGHKS, YYEKEE (reference sequence). There are 15 residues in the CDR3. The V end was cut by 6 bases, the J end by 2 bases, with 15 bases between. The CDR3 coding sequence is TGTGCCAGCACCCTCCGGGCTGCGGGCAATCAGCCCCAGCATTTT. This gives the protein CASTLRAAGNQPQHF.

This clonotype showed up just a few times. The junction shows a germline mismatch at one end, possibly a read error. V gene TRBV5-1 combines with J gene TRBJ2-3, with unresolved D. CDR3 length: 14 residues. Germline CDR1 is SGHRS and CDR2 is YFSETQ. In DNA, the CDR3 is TGTGCCAGCAGTTTCTCTGGACGCACAGATACGCAGTATTTT. Translation: CASSFSGRTDTQYF. Together with reference TRBV5-1 and TRBJ2-3, the CDR3 gives the full variable domain: KAGVTQTPRYLIKTRGQQVTLSCSPISGHRSVSWYQQTPGQGLQFLFEYFSETQRNKGNFPGRFSGRQFSNSRSEMNVSTLELGDSALYLCASSFSGRTDTQYFGPGTRLTVL.

This clonotype turned up a few times. The genes are TRBV27 and TRBJ2-3, with 7 bases matching TRBD2. Looked up from germline, CDR1 is MNHEY and CDR2 is SMNVEV (reference sequence). The ends lost 4 bases at V and 2 bases at J; junction bases unmatched: 6. The CDR3 totals 15 residues. The CDR3 DNA reads TGTGCCAGCAGTTCCACGGGACTACTCACAGATACGCAGTATTTT. Protein: CASSSTGLLTDTQYF.

The V gene is TRBV12-3 or TRBV12-4, the J gene TRBJ2-7; D is perhaps TRBD1 or TRBD2 (5 bases each). V was clipped by 0 bases and J by 6 bases, with 18 bases between them. CDR3 size: 16 residues. The CDR3 sequence is CASSLAHLAYGGEQYF. The CDR3 bases are TGTGCCAGCAGTTTAGCGCACCTAGCCTATGGGGGCGAGCAGTACTTC.